One T cell receptor beta chain is described in this entry. Its antigen is unknown. Qualities for individual bases were not recorded, and no much larger clone is one base off. From the cysteine up to the phenylalanine, the CDR3 has a length of 16 residues. The read is trimmed to its CDR3 DNA, 48 bases read in frame from base 1. V loses 2 bases of germline sequence and J loses 7 bases, and the interval between the two ends is 18 bases. The germline V gene gives CDR1 as SNHLY and CDR2 as FYNNEI. The data derive from a study of T cells in localized non-small cell lung cancer (dated by TCRdb to the early 2020s). Describing the broader study: T cell repertoires of more than 200 early-stage NSCLC patients were analyzed, with tumors being compared against uninvolved tumor-adjacent lungs. The cohort comprised 236 treatment-naïve NSCLC patients with resected, localized lung tumors. NSCLC patients had a mean age of approximately 66 years, and 120 to 150 were male and 85 to 110 female. Overall study outcomes, separate from this receptor: Multi-region tumor sequencing was not performed, so intratumor heterogeneity could not be excluded. Since the design was exploratory, TCR variables were selected using unadjusted p-values with no false-discovery rate correction. Longer overall survival was associated with higher blood T cell density, whereas shorter survival was associated with higher adjacent-lung clonality. Uninvolved tumor-adjacent lung showed the highest T cell clonality, higher than tumor, which suggests more focused antigenic responses in the uninvolved tumor-adjacent lung. A median of roughly 60 of the top 100 tumor clones were detected in paired uninvolved adjacent lung, and around 30 of these tumor clones were also found among the top 100 clones of the paired uninvolved adjacent lung.

TCR beta CDR3 regions were sequenced from DNA using the immunoSEQ Assay. Under the source paper's analysis protocol: T cell density was computed as TCR beta template counts normalized to usable DNA estimated by amplifying housekeeping genes. Richness was estimated with the preseqR package, extrapolating to 400,000 templates for PBMC samples and 120,000 templates for tissue samples. Clonality was calculated as one minus Pielou's evenness. Tissue-enriched TCRs were identified by differential abundance testing using productive amino-acid clonotypes, minimum total count 5 and alpha 0.1. Repertoire overlap between compartments was quantified with the Jaccard Index and Morisita Overlap Index. GLIPH clustered TCR beta CDR3s with public tetramer-defined viral CDR3s; viral motifs required at least three viral sequences plus V-gene enrichment. TCRdb took this table from immuneACCESS and kept in-frame rearrangements with V and J called. Such tables lack part of the clones; where checked against another copy, unresolved V genes explain under half of the gap, and the rest is unexplained. That table supplies the V and J calls and clone size; D and trimming were determined from the DNA. The sample yields approximately 140,000 clones; 80% to 90% were counted once. Together, the top ten hold 1.5% to 2% of the sample.

At diagnosis, peripheral blood, uninvolved tumor-adjacent lung and tumor were collected and were preserved as a mix of fresh-frozen and FFPE material. For TCR repertoire profiling, blood samples were analyzed in the form of peripheral blood mononuclear cells. The sequence links TRBV2 to TRBJ1-5, with the D gene too uncertain to name. Sequences were derived from peripheral blood, sampled before any cancer treatment. The receptor's source is a female donor at least 60 years old with stage I lung adenocarcinoma. The CDR3 has the sequence CASSESPATREQPQHF. The nucleotides read TGTGCCAGCAGTGAATCTCCAGCTACTAGAGAACAGCCCCAGCATTTT.